Listed here are 16 T cell receptor beta chains from one sample, sequenced in a study of OX40 agonist ivuxolimab in advanced cancers. TCRdb keeps only in-frame clones here, not all; method: immunoSEQ multiplex PCR. The sample has roughly 74,000 clones; almost 85% are singletons. The sample consisted of CD4+ or CD8+ T cells sorted from blood, taken in a trial of the OX40 agonist ivuxolimab. The receptors were sampled from an adult with an advanced solid tumor such as melanoma, head and neck, liver or kidney cancer.

The chain is built from TRBV29-1 and TRBJ2-2, with a possible D match to TRBD1 (6 bases). The CDR3 contains 13 residues. V was trimmed by 7 bases and J by 5 bases, leaving 14 bases between them. Germline V lookup: CDR1 SQVTM, CDR2 ANQGSEA. CDR3 loop: CSGEQGPTGELFF. The CDR3 DNA follows: TGCAGCGGGGAACAGGGTCCTACCGGGGAGCTGTTTTTT.

This chain connects TRBV4-1 to TRBJ1-2; D ambiguous. The CDR3 has 16 residues. Germline assignment: CDR1 MGHRA and CDR2 YSYEKL. With 0 bases removed from V and 4 bases from J, the gap between germline ends came to 15 bases. The CDR3 DNA sequence: TGCGCCAGCAGCCAAGATGGTCGGGGTTTGGGCTATGGCTACACCTTC. Translated: CASSQDGRGLGYGYTF.

The rearrangement uses TRBV23-1 and TRBJ2-3; D remains unclear. TRBV23-1 is an open reading frame, and its role is uncertain. The CDR3 has 15 amino acids. Trimming stripped 0 bases from V and 2 bases from J, with 9 bases between. This chain's CDR3 is CASSQSYSDTDTQYF. The CDR3 region has the DNA TGCGCCAGCAGTCAATCCTACAGTGACACAGATACGCAGTATTTT.

J is TRBJ1-2 and V is TRBV30; TRBD1 matches at 9 bases. The germline CDR1 and CDR2 sequences are GTSNPN and SVGIG (reference sequence). The CDR3 contains 13 residues. The junction had 3 bases not matched to a gene; V was cut back by 5 bases and J by 2 bases. The CDR3 sequence: CAWYTGGNYGYTF. DNA of the CDR3: TGTGCCTGGTATACAGGGGGCAACTATGGCTACACCTTC.

The CDR3 DNA sequence: TGCAGCGTTTTCTCCCCGGGTAGCGGGAGGGGGGAGCTGTTTTTT. Its translation is CSVFSPGSGRGELFF. The chain uses TRBV29-1 and TRBJ2-2; the match to TRBD2 covers 10 bases. V gave up 5 bases and J gave up 8 bases; unmatched junction bases: 11. The CDR3 spans 15 residues. Per the germline V gene, CDR1 is SQVTM and CDR2 is ANQGSEA.

The rearrangement links TRBV5-4 to TRBJ2-5; D ambiguous. Germline values: CDR1 SGHNT, CDR2 YYREEE (reference sequence). There are 15 residues in the CDR3. Trimming shortened V by 0 bases and J by 5 bases, and 14 bases separated the two germline ends. CDR3 bases: TGTGCCAGCAGCTTGGAGACCTATCGGTGGGAGACCCAGTACTTC. Encoded protein: CASSLETYRWETQYF.

J is TRBJ2-1 and V is TRBV18; D possibly corresponds to TRBD2 (6 bases). Trimming removed 1 base from V and 4 bases from J, with 8 bases in between. This CDR3 spans 14 amino acids. Germline V gives CDR1 KGHSH, CDR2 LQKENI. The CDR3 DNA follows: TGTGCCAGCTCACCACAAGCGGGTTACAATGAGCAGTTCTTC. It translates to CASSPQAGYNEQFF.

The chain uses TRBV2 and TRBJ1-5; TRBD1 matches 8 bases. V dropped 2 bases and J dropped 6; count of bases not matched to a gene: 6. This CDR3 has 15 amino acids. CDR1 is SNHLY, CDR2 FYNNEI, per germline. The CDR3 loop is CASSEMAGGSQPQHF. CDR3 in DNA: TGTGCCAGCAGTGAAATGGCAGGGGGCTCTCAGCCCCAGCATTTT. Combining the CDR3 with reference TRBV2 and TRBJ1-5 gives the whole variable domain EPEVTQTPSHQVTQMGQEVILRCVPISNHLYFYWYRQILGQKVEFLVSFYNNEISEKSEIFDDQFSVERPDGSNFTLKIRSTKLEDSAMYFCASSEMAGGSQPQHFGDGTRLSIL.

This clone has only one observation. The chain joins TRBV6-5 to TRBJ1-5, with TRBD1 as a possible D gene (6 bases). V dropped 6 bases and J dropped 6 bases, with 15 bases sitting between them. CDR3 length: 14 amino acids. Germline assignment: CDR1 MNHEY and CDR2 SVGAGI. The CDR3 nucleotides read TGTGCCAGCAGGTCCACAGGGCCCAGTCAGCCCCAGCATTTT. This sequence encodes CASRSTGPSQPQHF.

The chain employs TRBV4-2 and TRBJ1-2, with a weak D call TRBD1 (5 bases). CDR1 is LGHNA and CDR2 is YNFKEQ in the germline V gene. The CDR3 runs 15 residues. Trimming removed 0 bases from V and 4 bases from J, with 12 bases in between. The CDR3 loop is CASSQDARESYGYTF. For the CDR3, the DNA is TGTGCCAGCAGCCAAGACGCCAGGGAATCCTATGGCTACACCTTC.

The rearrangement joins TRBV18 to TRBJ2-1; maybe TRBD2 (6 bases). CDR1 is KGHSH and CDR2 is LQKENI in the germline V gene. The CDR3 spans 15 residues. V lost 1 base and J 0 bases, leaving 7 bases between the germline ends. CDR3 in DNA: TGTGCCAGCTCACCACTAGCGGACTCCTACAATGAGCAGTTCTTC. Protein product: CASSPLADSYNEQFF.

The chain is built from TRBV18 and TRBJ1-2, with a weak D call TRBD1 (5 bases). Germline-derived CDR1 and CDR2 are KGHSH and LQKENI. V shed 6 bases and J shed 3 bases, with 11 bases lying between them. CDR3 length: 13 residues. The CDR3 reads CASSQQGYYGYTF. The CDR3 region has the DNA TGTGCCAGCTCGCAGCAGGGCTACTATGGCTACACCTTC.

This clone was found once. This chain uses TRBV11-1 with TRBJ2-1; 11 positions agree with TRBD1. CDR3 length equals 17 residues. J lost 8 bases, V lost 5 bases, and 14 bases had no gene match. The V gene's germline CDR1 is SGHAT and CDR2 FQDESV (reference sequence). The CDR3 here is CASSPRGGTGGVYEQFF. The CDR3 DNA is TGTGCCAGCAGCCCCAGGGGGGGGACAGGGGGTGTCTATGAGCAGTTCTTC.

The chain joins TRBV6-6 to TRBJ1-1, with no clear D. V lost 8 bases, J lost 11 bases, and 15 bases lay in between. CDR1 is MNHNY, CDR2 SVGAGI, per germline (reference sequence). The CDR3 runs to 11 residues. CDR3 amino acids: CASGVGDGAFF. The CDR3, as DNA: TGTGCCAGCGGCGTTGGCGACGGGGCTTTCTTT.

In this sample, this clone turned up once. Here the CDR3 DNA reads TGCAGCGTTGTGGCCCCAGGCGAGCAGTACTTC. Amino acid sequence: CSVVAPGEQYF. J is TRBJ2-7 and V is TRBV29-1; D call uncertain. This CDR3 is 11 amino acids long. V lost 4 bases and J 6 bases, leaving 10 bases between the germline ends. Germline V gene data show CDR1 as SQVTM and CDR2 as ANQGSEA.

The chain couples TRBV27 to TRBJ2-3, with 7 bases that match TRBD1. With V trimmed by 7 bases and J by 3 bases, 7 bases remained unmatched. Germline V gene sequence: CDR1 MNHEY, CDR2 SMNVEV (reference sequence). The CDR3 consists of 14 residues. The CDR3: CASTRGQYTDTQYF. CDR3 nucleotides: TGTGCCAGCACCCGGGGACAGTATACAGATACGCAGTATTTT.